Sequencing of this T cell receptor beta chain was carried out in a study of long-term antiretroviral therapy in people with HIV. Study results and caveats: It was not possible to obtain data on ART adherence, viral resistance or therapy changes.

A v3.0 immunoSEQ assay was performed at survey level. TCRdb's table, derived via immunoSEQ multiplex PCR, lists solely in-frame clones and lacks some. The profile covers about 22,000 clones, with about 88% appearing a single time and around 6.4% taken by the ten largest. Germline CDR1 and CDR2: GTSNPN and SVGIG (reference sequence). V was pared by 2 bases and J by 2 bases, with 15 bases between. This CDR3 comprises 15 residues. A note on this clone: Its antigen is currently unknown.

The sample here was unsorted PBMCs, taken 0.6 years after starting antiretroviral therapy. V usage is TRBV30 and J usage is TRBJ1-2; unclear D gene. This receptor was obtained from a man in his 60s with HIV. This chain's CDR3 is CAWSPRFRGNYGYTF. Written as DNA, the CDR3 is TGTGCCTGGAGTCCCCGGTTCCGGGGAAACTATGGCTACACCTTC.